Presented here are 32 T cell receptor beta chains from one specimen sequenced in a study of CD8+CD57+ T cells in acquired aplastic anemia. Sequenced patients had shown CD8+CD57+ cell expansion by flow cytometry. Profiling that covered TCR beta VDJ and CDR3 relied on genomic DNA as its template. TCRdb re-analysed the reads in MiXCR, keeping a single row per CDR3 protein. The sample has roughly 250,000 distinct CDR3 sequences; approximately 86% are singletons. What was sequenced was sorted CD4+, CD8+, or CD8+CD57+ T cells (not recorded which) from PBMCs. These receptors were collected from a human donor with aplastic anemia.

Worth noting for this clonotype: Likely a read error: the CDR3 ends without its conserved phenylalanine or tryptophan. The DNA is omitted, as the CDR3 cannot be located on it reliably, and the CDR3 follows TCRdb's listing. The chain combines TRBV15 with TRBJ1-2; TRBD1 is the table's D call and was not checked against the DNA. The CDR3 extends over 17 residues, inclusive of both ends. Germline V gene lookup returns CDR1 LNHNV and CDR2 YYDKDF (reference sequence). The CDR3 sequence is CATSRYGQDTVYFGPGT.

A remark on this clonotype: Its ends do not fully match the called genes, so a read error is possible. This chain links TRBV7-8 with TRBJ2-3, with TRBD1 matching 7 bases. Per the germline V gene, CDR1 is SGHVS and CDR2 is FQNEAQ. This CDR3 comprises 13 residues. The CDR3 loop reads CASRVGGADTTHF. The CDR3 bases are TGTGCCAGCAGGGTAGGGGGCGCAGATACGACGCATTTT.

The chain employs TRBV5-6 and TRBJ2-1; TRBD2 matches at 10 bases. V was pared by 0 bases and J by 5 bases, with 8 bases of the junction left unmatched. Germline values: CDR1 SGHDT, CDR2 YYEEEE. CDR3 length: 17 residues. The CDR3 sequence: CASSLGVAGGPNNEQFF. The CDR3 nucleotides are TGTGCCAGCAGCTTGGGAGTAGCGGGAGGCCCAAACAATGAGCAGTTCTTC.

A few counts support this clonotype. No conserved phenylalanine or tryptophan is present at the end of the CDR3, so a read error is the likely explanation. The limits of the CDR3 on the DNA are not certain, so only TCRdb's listed CDR3 is given. This chain uses TRBV9 with TRBJ2-3; TRBD1, the table's D call, lacks a check against the DNA. The CDR3 contains 13 residues when both ends are counted. Germline CDR1 reads SGDLS; CDR2 reads YYNGEE. The CDR3 sequence is CASSEWWTDNTGE.

On this clonotype itself: At one of its ends the junction is not consistent with the germline gene, which may arise from a read error. The chain is built from TRBV7-6 and TRBJ2-5; perhaps TRBD1 as D (6 bases). CDR1 and CDR2 from the germline V gene are SGHVS and FNYEAQ. The CDR3 loop spans 14 amino acids. As DNA, the CDR3 is TGTGCCAGCAGCTTAGGGGGGACACGGGTGAATTATGGCTTC. This translates into CASSLGGTRVNYGF.

Only one count was recorded for this clonotype. The CDR3 loop is CASSLAGATEKLFF. Written as DNA, the CDR3 is TGTGCCAGCAGCTTAGCCGGAGCTACCGAAAAGCTGTTTTTT. The chain recombines TRBV7-9 with TRBJ2-3; D remains ambiguous. The DNA end is a closer match to TRBJ2-2, so the J assignment may be wrong. Germline V gives CDR1 SEHNR, CDR2 FQNEAQ (reference sequence). The CDR3 spans 14 residues.

The CDR3 DNA reads as TGTGCCAGCAGCCTATCCGGGACAGTTGCCTACGAGCAGTACTTC. Protein sequence: CASSLSGTVAYEQYF. The chain uses TRBV11-3 and TRBJ2-7, with TRBD1 identical over 7 bases. V shed 5 bases and J 2 bases; nucleotides not matched to a gene: 9. This CDR3 region has 15 residues. In germline, CDR1 is SGHNT, CDR2 YENEEA. The entire variable domain, with the rest obtained from reference TRBV11-3 and TRBJ2-7, is as follows: EAGVVQSPRYKIIEKKQPVAFWCNPISGHNTLYWYLQNLGQGPELLIRYENEEAVDDSQLPKDRFSAERLKGVDSTLKIQPAELGDSAVYLCASSLSGTVAYEQYFGPGTRLTVT.

The table lists this clonotype with a count of one. The J gene is TRBJ1-1, the V gene TRBV7-2; D not resolved. This CDR3 is 14 amino acids long. Per the germline V gene, CDR1 is SGHTA and CDR2 is FQGNSA. Trimming pared 3 bases from V and 3 bases from J, leaving 11 bases between. In DNA, the CDR3 is TGTGCCAGCAGCTTTTATCGAAACGACACTGAAGCTTTCTTT. Its translation is CASSFYRNDTEAFF.

V usage is TRBV6-4 and J usage is TRBJ2-2, with 9 bases identical to TRBD1. CDR1 and CDR2 (germline): MRHNA, SNTAGT. With 0 bases clipped from V and 4 bases from J, the junction kept 6 bases outside the gene matches. CDR3 size: 17 residues. Written as DNA, the CDR3 is TGTGCCAGCAGTGACTCGAGTACAGGGGGCAGCACCGGGGAGCTGTTTTTT. Translating gives CASSDSSTGGSTGELFF.

With respect to this clonotype: Since the CDR3 does not end with the conserved phenylalanine or tryptophan, this likely comes from a read error. No DNA is shown, since the ends of the CDR3 on it are uncertain; the CDR3 is the one TCRdb lists. V usage is TRBV2 and J usage is TRBJ2-1; the D call TRBD1 from the table was never checked on the DNA. Including both end residues, the CDR3 is 16 amino acids long. Looked up from germline, CDR1 is SNHLY and CDR2 is FYNNEI. CDR3 residues: CASGDGGTDAQYYQSG.

As to this clonotype: An end of the junction does not agree with germline; a read error may underlie this. The CDR3 DNA reads TGTGCCAGCAGCCGAGGGGGCCTCCCCGCTGGAAACACCTTT. It translates to CASSRGGLPAGNTF. The genes are TRBV7-7 and TRBJ2-3; 7 bases agree with TRBD1. CDR3 length: 14 amino acids. Germline V CDR1 and CDR2: SSHAT, FNYEAQ (reference sequence). Variable domain in full (rest from reference TRBV7-7 and TRBJ2-3): GAGVSQSPRYKVTKRGQDVTLRCDPISSHATLYWYQQALGQGPEFLTYFNYEAQPDKSGLPSDRFSAERPEGSISTLTIQRTEQRDSAMYRCASSRGGLPAGNTFGPGTRLTVL.

This clonotype appeared a few times. The chain has TRBV29-1 and TRBJ1-1; 9 positions agree with TRBD1. Germline CDR1 and CDR2: SQVTM and ANQGSEA. V lost 3 bases and J lost 5; bases outside the gene matches: 16. This CDR3 contains 17 residues. CDR3 sequence reads: CSVDWSGQGLFGTEAFF. CDR3 DNA: TGCAGCGTTGATTGGTCCGGACAGGGGTTGTTTGGGACTGAAGCTTTCTTT.

The chain employs TRBV19 and TRBJ1-2; D is uncertain. V gave up 0 bases and J gave up 8 bases, with 13 bases separating them. The length of the CDR3 is 14 residues. The germline CDR1 and CDR2 sequences are LNHDA and SQIVND (reference sequence). The CDR3 DNA follows: TGTGCCAGTAGTATAGATAACGACTCCCGGGGCTACACCTTC. This translates into CASSIDNDSRGYTF.

The chain carries TRBV7-2 and TRBJ2-3; D not certain. Trimming pared 0 bases from V and 4 bases from J, leaving 8 bases between. Germline assignment: CDR1 SGHTA and CDR2 FQGNSA. The CDR3 has 14 residues. CDR3 sequence reads: CASSLASPSDTQYF. CDR3 bases: TGTGCCAGCAGCTTAGCCAGTCCCTCAGATACGCAGTATTTT.

V gene TRBV15 combines with J gene TRBJ2-3; no reliable D call. V was shortened by 1 base and J by 4 bases, with 18 bases between the two germline ends. From germline, CDR1 is LNHNV and CDR2 YYDKDF (reference sequence). The CDR3 is 17 amino acids. The CDR3, as DNA: TGTGCCACCAGCAGAGCTGACGGACCTGTCTTGGCAGATACGCAGTATTTT. It encodes CATSRADGPVLADTQYF.

V gene TRBV9 combines with J gene TRBJ2-5, with a tentative D call TRBD2 (5 bases). Germline V gene sequence: CDR1 SGDLS, CDR2 YYNGEE. The V gene lost 9 bases and the J gene lost 10 bases, with 25 bases spanning the gap. The CDR3 totals 14 residues. As DNA, the CDR3 is TGTGCCACCGGAAGAGCCGGGGAGCTTGAGTACCAGTACTTC. Translating gives CATGRAGELEYQYF.

On this clonotype: The conserved closing phenylalanine or tryptophan is absent in this CDR3, likely reflecting a read error. The limits of the CDR3 on the DNA are not certain, so only TCRdb's listed CDR3 is given. This CDR3 is CASGGGSNIEYY. The chain uses TRBV15 and TRBJ2-4. The germline CDR1 and CDR2 sequences are LNHNV and YYDKDF (reference sequence). From its first to its last residue, the CDR3 has 12 amino acids.

As concerns this clonotype: The CDR3 ends on some other residue instead of the conserved phenylalanine or tryptophan, so this is likely a read error. Because the CDR3's place on the DNA is in doubt, the DNA is left out and the CDR3 is given as listed by TCRdb. The rearrangement uses TRBV9 and TRBJ2-3; the table's D call, TRBD1, was not checked against the DNA. The germline CDR1 and CDR2 sequences are SGDLS and YYNGEE. The CDR3 is made up of 13 amino acids, end residues included. The CDR3 loop is CASSEGTGGYGYI.

Worth noting for this clonotype: The CDR3 does not end in the conserved phenylalanine or tryptophan, so this is likely a read error. The DNA is omitted, as the CDR3 cannot be located on it reliably, and the CDR3 follows TCRdb's listing. The chain combines TRBV15 with TRBJ2-3; the table's TRBD2 call for D was not verified on the DNA. 15 amino acids form the CDR3, both terminal residues included. Germline V lookup: CDR1 LNHNV, CDR2 YYDKDF (reference sequence). CDR3 residues: CASSRLREREDTHYV.

In this sample, this clonotype turned up many times. This sequence joins TRBV3-1 and TRBJ2-2; 8 bases map to TRBD1. This CDR3 is built from 17 residues. In germline, CDR1 is LGHDT, CDR2 YNNKEL (reference sequence). The V and J ends lost 5 bases and 7 bases, in that order; junction bases with no gene match: 15. In DNA form, the CDR3 reads TGTGCCAGCAGCGAAAGAGGGGCAGGGGGCGCGGGCGGGGAGCTGTTTTTT. Protein sequence: CASSERGAGGAGGELFF.

About this clonotype itself: The conserved final phenylalanine or tryptophan is absent from the CDR3, which likely points to a read error. The DNA is omitted, as the CDR3 cannot be located on it reliably, and the CDR3 follows TCRdb's listing. The chain couples TRBV9 to TRBJ2-3. The CDR3 sequence runs 13 residues, both termini included. Germline V gives CDR1 SGDLS, CDR2 YYNGEE. CDR3 sequence: CASGEAGKIQYFV.

Worth noting for this clonotype: The DNA is left out, because the CDR3 cannot be placed on it with certainty; the CDR3 is given as TCRdb lists it. V usage is TRBV7-9 and J usage is TRBJ1-6. Germline assignment: CDR1 SEHNR and CDR2 FQNEAQ (reference sequence). The CDR3 has 16 amino acids, counting both end residues. The CDR3 sequence is CASSLGETQYFGPLHF.

The DNA of the CDR3 is TGTGCCAGCAACCAGGTCGAGACCCAGTACTTC. This encodes CASNQVETQYF. V and J are TRBV2 and TRBJ2-5; D gene ambiguous. The germline gives CDR1 SNHLY, CDR2 FYNNEI. The CDR3 has 11 residues. Trimming took off 7 bases at V and 5 bases at J, with 8 bases between the two ends.

The chain has TRBV7-9 and TRBJ1-6; D remains unclear. Trimming pared 5 bases from V and 15 bases from J, leaving 26 bases between. CDR3 size: 16 residues. From germline, CDR1 is SEHNR and CDR2 FQNEAQ (reference sequence). The CDR3 coding sequence is TGTGCCAGCAGCGTAGTACCCGGGGAGTATATTTCTCGCCTCCACTTT. Amino acids: CASSVVPGEYISRLHF.

The chain links TRBV7-3 to TRBJ2-1; TRBD2 matches 10 bases. CDR1 is SGHTA and CDR2 is FQGTGA in the germline V gene. This CDR3 is built from 16 residues. Trimming at V came to 6 bases and at J to 11 bases, leaving 16 bases not matched to a gene. Here the CDR3 reads CASSSSGSGGEAQQFF. The DNA for the CDR3 is TGTGCCAGCAGTTCTAGCGGGAGTGGGGGAGAGGCTCAGCAGTTCTTC.

The V and J genes are TRBV11-2 and TRBJ2-7; 7 bases match TRBD2. The CDR3 runs 15 residues. Losses at the gene ends were 5 bases for V and 4 bases for J; bases not matched to a gene: 11. Germline V gene lookup returns CDR1 SGHAT and CDR2 FQNNGV. In DNA form, the CDR3 reads TGTGCCAGCAGCCCTGAGGGAGGGGCGTTATACGAGCAGTACTTC. It translates to CASSPEGGALYEQYF.

The chain carries TRBV5-1 and TRBJ2-7, with D uncertain. This CDR3 is 14 amino acids long. Trimming stripped 2 bases from V and 6 bases from J, with 15 bases between. Per germline, CDR1 SGHRS and CDR2 YFSETQ. The DNA for the CDR3 is TGCGCCAGCAGCTTAGGCACTGAAGCTTTCGAGCAGTACTTC. Its protein product is CASSLGTEAFEQYF. Complete variable domain (other parts from reference TRBV5-1 and TRBJ2-7): KAGVTQTPRYLIKTRGQQVTLSCSPISGHRSVSWYQQTPGQGLQFLFEYFSETQRNKGNFPGRFSGRQFSNSRSEMNVSTLELGDSALYLCASSLGTEAFEQYFGPGTRLTVT.

This clonotype was recorded once. Since the CDR3 does not end with the conserved phenylalanine or tryptophan, this likely comes from a read error. The limits of the CDR3 on the DNA are not certain, so only TCRdb's listed CDR3 is given. The rearrangement joins TRBV7-3 to TRBJ2-5; the tabulated D call, TRBD1, remains unverified against the DNA. From germline, CDR1 is SGHTA and CDR2 FQGTGA. The CDR3 spans 12 residues, counting both ends. The CDR3 protein is CAGKGGGEWEDI.

V usage is TRBV7-3 and J usage is TRBJ1-1; possible D gene TRBD1, 5 bases. V lost 4 bases and J 12 bases, leaving 24 bases between the germline ends. The CDR3 extends over 15 amino acids. Germline V gene lookup returns CDR1 SGHTA and CDR2 FQGTGA. The CDR3 region has the DNA TGTGCCAGCAGCTCTAGCGGGACTTGGGGAACTACACCTTTCTTT. Residues: CASSSSGTWGTTPFF. Full variable domain (rest looked up from reference TRBV7-3 and TRBJ1-1): GAGVSQTPSNKVTEKGKYVELRCDPISGHTALYWYRQSLGQGPEFLIYFQGTGAADDSGLPNDRFFAVRPEGSVSTLKIQRTERGDSAVYLCASSSSGTWGTTPFFGQGTRLTVV.

Comments on this clonotype: This is likely a read error, given that the CDR3 carries no conserved phenylalanine or tryptophan at its end. Because the CDR3's place on the DNA is in doubt, the DNA is left out and the CDR3 is given as listed by TCRdb. The gene calls are TRBV2 and TRBJ1-2; TRBD1 was called by the table and not checked on the DNA. Germline V gene lookup returns CDR1 SNHLY and CDR2 FYNNEI. The CDR3 length equals 15 residues, ends included. CDR3 amino acids: CASSHPTGAVGNQPL.

The chain carries TRBV2 and TRBJ2-3; D may be TRBD1 or TRBD2 (6 bases each). Germline values: CDR1 SNHLY, CDR2 FYNNEI. The CDR3 loop spans 14 amino acids. V was shortened by 8 bases and J by 15 bases, with 27 bases between the two germline ends. The CDR3 nucleotides read TGTGCCAGCGGGGACGGGGGCACAGACAAGCAGCATTATTTT. Translated, it gives CASGDGGTDKQHYF.

In regard to this clonotype: At one of its ends the junction is not consistent with the germline gene, which may arise from a read error. The chain carries TRBV7-2 and TRBJ2-3, with D possibly being TRBD2 (7 bases). Germline CDR1 is SGHTA and CDR2 is FQGNSA. CDR3 length equals 14 residues. CDR3 in DNA: TGTGCCAGCAGGGGGGAGGGGGGGAGCTCCTACGAGCAGTTT. Protein product: CASRGEGGSSYEQF.